One T cell receptor (beta chain) is described in this entry. No antigen is known for it. The V end was cut by 5 bases, the J end by 0 bases, with 14 bases between. The CDR3 is 16 residues long. CDR1 is SGHTA and CDR2 is FQGNSA in the germline V gene. Method: immunoSEQ multiplex PCR; TCRdb's copy keeps in-frame clones and lacks some. The table has 150,000 to 200,000 clones, approximately 90% seen once. The sample originates from a study of T cell responses to AZD1222 COVID-19 vaccine. Points from the study as a whole: Variant regions that are unmutated are reportedly the target of nearly half of spike-specific TCRs. Clonal diversity was possibly underestimated; the donors were predominantly white British and more often female. The study identified only six AZD1222 recipients as seropositive at baseline. CD4 TCRs associated with vaccination spanned spike, dominating at 160-218 and 743-854.

The receptor was isolated from an adult who received the AZD1222 COVID-19 vaccine. The sequenced sample was peripheral blood, obtained 28 days after the second AZD1222 dose. J is TRBJ1-3 and V is TRBV7-2, with a possible D match to TRBD1 (5 bases). CDR3 nucleotides: TGTGCCAGCAGCCCGGGACGCCGGAGCTCTGGAAACACCATATATTTT. Translating gives CASSPGRRSSGNTIYF.